This T cell receptor (beta chain) was recorded in a study of T cell responses to AZD1222 COVID-19 vaccine. General observations from the study: Baseline seropositivity characterized only a handful of AZD1222 recipients. At 160-218 and 743-854, vaccine-associated CD4 TCRs were dominant, and they spanned spike. The donor cohort was predominantly white British with a female majority, and clonal diversity may have been underestimated. Within unmutated variant regions lay the reported targets of nearly half of spike-specific TCRs.

TCRdb's table, derived via immunoSEQ multiplex PCR, lists solely in-frame clones and lacks some. This table holds fewer than 250,000 clones, around 92% found once. On this clone itself: Antigen specificity is unknown.

CDR3 length: 15 residues. Germline V gene lookup returns CDR1 LNHDA and CDR2 SQIVND (reference sequence). The ends were cut back, 5 bases at V and 8 bases at J, with 21 bases in the middle. This rearrangement joins TRBV19 to TRBJ1-2, with D perhaps matching TRBD1 (5 bases). The origin of this receptor is an adult in good health. This specimen was peripheral blood, taken on day 0 of AZD1222 vaccination. The CDR3 sequence: CASSPSGGTWEGYTF. CDR3 nucleotides: TGTGCCAGTAGTCCGTCGGGGGGGACTTGGGAAGGCTACACCTTC.